Listed below are T cell receptor beta chains from one sample, sequenced in a study of OX40 agonist ivuxolimab in advanced cancers. Sequencing was performed with immunoSEQ multiplex PCR; in TCRdb, only in-frame clones are kept and a portion is missing. The sample lists roughly 100,000 clones, around 89% seen once, with around 7.4% in the top ten. This sample comprised CD4+ or CD8+ T cells sorted from blood, obtained in a trial of the OX40 agonist ivuxolimab. These TCRs come from an adult with an advanced solid tumor such as melanoma, head and neck, liver or kidney cancer. The CDR3 runs from the conserved cysteine through the conserved F or W. A D gene is named only where the DNA matches it firmly. Rows give clone size only sometimes, using once, few, many, or a class for an expanded clone.

abundance	v_gene	d_gene	j_gene	CDR3aa	CDR3nt
-	TRBV27	TRBD2	TRBJ2-1	CASSPRTSGTNEQFF	TGTGCCAGCAGTCCTCGGACTAGCGGAACCAATGAGCAGTTCTTC
-	TRBV18	TRBD1	TRBJ2-7	CASSPGTEYEQYF	TGTGCCAGCTCGCCAGGGACAGAATACGAGCAGTACTTC
-	TRBV27	TRBD2	TRBJ2-7	CASSSRTSGTLIDYEQYF	TGTGCCAGCAGTTCGAGAACTAGCGGGACCCTAATAGACTACGAGCAGTACTTC
once	TRBV5-1	TRBD1	TRBJ2-3	CASSSGDRVNTDTQYF	TGCGCCAGCAGCTCAGGGGACAGGGTTAACACAGATACGCAGTATTTT
-	TRBV28	-	TRBJ1-1	CASSLDLGRLNTEAFF	TGTGCCAGCAGTTTAGATCTCGGGCGGTTGAACACTGAAGCTTTCTTT
-	TRBV18	-	TRBJ2-2	CASSSGQGSTGELFF	TGTGCCAGCTCCAGCGGGCAGGGATCGACCGGGGAGCTGTTTTTT
-	TRBV9	-	TRBJ2-1	CASSVGGVFYNEQFF	TGTGCCAGCAGCGTAGGTGGCGTCTTTTACAATGAGCAGTTCTTC
-	TRBV5-1	-	TRBJ1-2	CASSFRGSYGYTF	TGCGCCAGCAGCTTCCGGGGCAGCTATGGCTACACCTTC
-	TRBV7-2	TRBD2	TRBJ2-7	CASSRSSAGVEQYF	TGTGCCAGCAGCCGCTCCAGCGCGGGAGTCGAGCAGTACTTC
-	TRBV5-4	TRBD2	TRBJ2-7	CASSPTLGWEGEQYF	TGTGCCAGCAGCCCAACGCTCGGGTGGGAGGGGGAGCAGTACTTC
few	TRBV9	-	TRBJ1-1	CASGGVETEAFF	TGTGCCAGTGGGGGAGTGGAAACTGAAGCTTTCTTT
-	TRBV7-9	-	TRBJ2-3	CASSQVGGGTDTQYF	TGTGCCAGCAGCCAAGTAGGGGGAGGCACAGATACGCAGTATTTT
few	TRBV27	-	TRBJ2-7	CASRLTYEQYF	TGTGCCAGCAGACTTACCTACGAGCAGTACTTC
-	TRBV5-6	-	TRBJ1-2	CASSLAGPGGYTF	TGTGCCAGCAGCTTGGCCGGACCCGGTGGCTACACCTTC
-	TRBV28	-	TRBJ2-5	CASSYPVGEMRETQYF	TGTGCCAGCAGTTACCCGGTAGGGGAGATGCGAGAGACCCAGTACTTC
-	TRBV18	-	TRBJ2-2	CASSPSGPLRTGELFF	TGTGCCAGCTCACCATCCGGGCCGTTGAGAACCGGGGAGCTGTTTTTT
-	TRBV11-3	TRBD2	TRBJ2-1	CASSWGLAGRFPDEQFF	TGTGCCAGCAGCTGGGGACTAGCGGGACGATTTCCGGATGAGCAGTTCTTC
-	TRBV5-4	TRBD1	TRBJ2-1	CASSGDRVVYEQFF	TGTGCCAGCAGCGGGGACAGGGTGGTTTATGAGCAGTTCTTC
-	TRBV18	-	TRBJ2-2	CASSPPRENTGELFF	TGTGCCAGCTCACCACCCCGGGAGAACACCGGGGAGCTGTTTTTT
-	TRBV11-3	-	TRBJ2-7	CASSLTIYEQYF	TGTGCCAGCAGCTTAACGATCTACGAGCAGTACTTC
-	TRBV4-1	TRBD2	TRBJ2-1	CASSQERSGRGNEQFF	TGCGCCAGCAGCCAAGAAAGGAGCGGGAGAGGGAATGAGCAGTTCTTC
-	TRBV7-9	-	TRBJ2-3	CASSLDSSRGDTQYF	TGTGCCAGCAGCTTAGATTCAAGTAGGGGAGATACGCAGTATTTT
-	TRBV19	TRBD1	TRBJ2-7	CASSIARQGAEQYF	TGTGCCAGTAGTATAGCACGACAGGGCGCCGAGCAGTACTTC
-	TRBV30	-	TRBJ1-1	CAWSTMGVRAFF	TGTGCCTGGAGCACTATGGGGGTTCGAGCTTTCTTT